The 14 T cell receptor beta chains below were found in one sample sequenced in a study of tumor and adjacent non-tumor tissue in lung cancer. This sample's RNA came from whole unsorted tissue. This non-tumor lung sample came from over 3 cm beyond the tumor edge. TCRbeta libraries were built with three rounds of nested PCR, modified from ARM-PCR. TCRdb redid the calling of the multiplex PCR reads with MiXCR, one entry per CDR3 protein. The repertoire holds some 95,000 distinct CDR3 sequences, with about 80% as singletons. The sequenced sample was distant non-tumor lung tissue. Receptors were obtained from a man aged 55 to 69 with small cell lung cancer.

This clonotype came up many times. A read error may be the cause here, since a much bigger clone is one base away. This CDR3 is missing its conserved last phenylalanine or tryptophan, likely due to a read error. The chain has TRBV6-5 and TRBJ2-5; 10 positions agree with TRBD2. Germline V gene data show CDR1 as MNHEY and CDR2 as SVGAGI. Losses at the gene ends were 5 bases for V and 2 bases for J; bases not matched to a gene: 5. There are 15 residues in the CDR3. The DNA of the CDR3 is TGTGCCAGCAGTACCCTAGCGGGAGTTCAAGAGACCCAGTACCTC. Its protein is CASSTLAGVQETQYL.

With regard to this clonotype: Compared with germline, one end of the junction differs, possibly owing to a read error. In nucleotides, the CDR3 is TGCAGCGTTGCCCCGACGTCACTAGCGGGTGGAGAGCACTACTTC. This encodes CSVAPTSLAGGEHYF. The rearrangement links TRBV29-1 to TRBJ2-7; 9 bases map to TRBD2. The V gene's germline CDR1 is SQVTM and CDR2 ANQGSEA. CDR3 length: 15 residues.

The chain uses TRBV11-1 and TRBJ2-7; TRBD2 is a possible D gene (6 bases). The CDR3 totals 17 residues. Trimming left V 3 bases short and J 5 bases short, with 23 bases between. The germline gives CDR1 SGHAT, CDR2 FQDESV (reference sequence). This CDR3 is CASSFPEGSWRADEQYF. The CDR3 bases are TGTGCCAGCAGCTTCCCAGAAGGTAGCTGGAGGGCCGACGAGCAGTACTTC.

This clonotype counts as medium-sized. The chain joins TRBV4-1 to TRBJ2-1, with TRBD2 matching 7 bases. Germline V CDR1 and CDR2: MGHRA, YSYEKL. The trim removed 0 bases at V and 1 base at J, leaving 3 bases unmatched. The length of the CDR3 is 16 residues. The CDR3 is CASSQDAGASYNEQFF. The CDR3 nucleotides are TGCGCCAGCAGCCAAGACGCGGGAGCATCCTACAATGAGCAGTTCTTC.

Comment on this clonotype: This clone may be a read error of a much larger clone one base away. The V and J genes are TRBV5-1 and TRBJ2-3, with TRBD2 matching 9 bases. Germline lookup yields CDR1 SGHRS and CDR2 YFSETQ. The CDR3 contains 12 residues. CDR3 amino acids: CASISVAGELDF. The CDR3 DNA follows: TGCGCCAGCATCTCAGTAGCGGGAGAGTTGGATTTT.

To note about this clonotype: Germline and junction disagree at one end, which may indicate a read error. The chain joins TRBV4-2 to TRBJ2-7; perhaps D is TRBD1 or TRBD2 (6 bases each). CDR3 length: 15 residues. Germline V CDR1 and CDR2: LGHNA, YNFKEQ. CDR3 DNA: TGTGCAAGCAGCCAAGAGGGGGGCAGCTCCTACGAGCAGTACTTC. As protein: CASSQEGGSSYEQYF.

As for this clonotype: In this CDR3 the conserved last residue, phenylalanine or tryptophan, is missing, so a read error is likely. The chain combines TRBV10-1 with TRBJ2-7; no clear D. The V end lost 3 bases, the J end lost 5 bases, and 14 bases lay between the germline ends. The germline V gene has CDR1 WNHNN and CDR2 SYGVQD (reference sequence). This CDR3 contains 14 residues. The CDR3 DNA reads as TGCGCCAGCAGTGAAGCAGTGAGCCCTAACGAGCAGTACATC. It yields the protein CASSEAVSPNEQYI.

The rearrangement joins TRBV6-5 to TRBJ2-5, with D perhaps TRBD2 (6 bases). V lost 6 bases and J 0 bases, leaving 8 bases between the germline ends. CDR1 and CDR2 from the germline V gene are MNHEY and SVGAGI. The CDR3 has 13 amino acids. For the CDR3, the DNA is TGTGCCAGCAGGCGGGGAAACCAAGAGACCCAGTACTTC. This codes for CASRRGNQETQYF.

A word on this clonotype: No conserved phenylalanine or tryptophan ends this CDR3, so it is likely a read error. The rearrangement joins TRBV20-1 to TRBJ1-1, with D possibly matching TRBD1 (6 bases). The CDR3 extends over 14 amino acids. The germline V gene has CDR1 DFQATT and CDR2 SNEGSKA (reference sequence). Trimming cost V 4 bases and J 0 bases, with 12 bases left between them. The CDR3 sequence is CSATADSMNTEAFV. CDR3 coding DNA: TGCAGTGCTACAGCGGACAGCATGAACACTGAAGCTTTCGTT.

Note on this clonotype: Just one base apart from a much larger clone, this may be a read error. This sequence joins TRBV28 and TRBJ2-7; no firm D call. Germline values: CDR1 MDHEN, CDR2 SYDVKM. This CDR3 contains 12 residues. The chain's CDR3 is CGSSFGSIQQYF. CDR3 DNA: TGTGGCAGCAGTTTTGGCTCCATCCAGCAGTACTTC.

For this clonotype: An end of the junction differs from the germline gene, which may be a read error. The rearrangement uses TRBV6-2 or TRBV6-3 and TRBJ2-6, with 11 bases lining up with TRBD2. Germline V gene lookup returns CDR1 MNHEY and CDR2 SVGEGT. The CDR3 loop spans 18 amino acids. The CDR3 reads CASSFTSGRIAGANVLSF. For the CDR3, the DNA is TGTGCCAGCAGCTTTACTAGCGGGAGAATTGCTGGGGCCAACGTCCTGAGTTTC.

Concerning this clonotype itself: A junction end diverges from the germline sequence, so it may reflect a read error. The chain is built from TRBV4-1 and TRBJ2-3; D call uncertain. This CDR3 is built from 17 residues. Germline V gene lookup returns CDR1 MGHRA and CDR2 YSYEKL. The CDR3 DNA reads TGCGCCAGCAGTCAAGAGACGGCGAGAGCCTCCACAGATACGCAGTATTTT. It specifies CASSQETARASTDTQYF.

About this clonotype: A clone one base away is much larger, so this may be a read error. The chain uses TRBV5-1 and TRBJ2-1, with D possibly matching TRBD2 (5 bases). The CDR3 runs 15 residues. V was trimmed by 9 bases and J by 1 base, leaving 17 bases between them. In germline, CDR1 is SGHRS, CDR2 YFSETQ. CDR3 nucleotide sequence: TGCGCCAACAGTTCTACTAGTAATTCCTACAATGAGCAGTTCTTC. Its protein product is CANSSTSNSYNEQFF.

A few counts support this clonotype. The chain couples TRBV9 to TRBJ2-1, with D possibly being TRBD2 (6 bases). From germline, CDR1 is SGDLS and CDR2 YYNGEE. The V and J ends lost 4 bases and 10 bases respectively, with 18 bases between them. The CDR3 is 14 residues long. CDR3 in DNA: TGTGCCAGCAGCCGAGGGGTAGCGGCTATAGAGCAGTTCTTC. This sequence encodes CASSRGVAAIEQFF.